The clone carrying this T cell receptor (beta chain) appeared many times. CDR1 and CDR2 (germline): SGHTA, FQGNSA. J gave up 3 bases and V 5 bases, and 3 bases lay outside the gene matches. The CDR3 is 14 amino acids. This sample stems from a study of T cell repertoires in cytomegalovirus infection. TCRdb itself ran the reads through MiXCR, one entry per CDR3 protein. Of around 100,000 distinct CDR3 sequences listed, roughly a quarter are singletons. The genes are TRBV7-2 and TRBJ1-4; the match to TRBD1 covers 7 bases. The sequenced material came from CD8+ T cells from PBMCs. The clonotype comes from a human donor in good health (CMV status not recorded). Some clones in this sample may be carry-over from other donors' samples. The CDR3 reads CASSPQGANEKLFF. The CDR3, as DNA: TGTGCCAGCAGCCCCCAGGGGGCTAATGAAAAACTGTTTTTT. The complete variable domain, with remaining parts taken from reference TRBV7-2 and TRBJ1-4, reads GAGVSQSPSNKVTEKGKDVELRCDPISGHTALYWYRQSLGQGLEFLIYFQGNSAPDKSGLPSDRFSAERTGGSVSTLTIQRTQQEDSAVYLCASSPQGANEKLFFGSGTQLSVL.